The 25 T cell receptor beta chains listed next were all sequenced from one sample in a study of CXCR3-negative and CXCR3-positive naive CD8 T cells. The authors prepared UMI-labeled TRB cDNA libraries by 5' RACE. TCRdb reprocessed the 5' RACE reads and keeps a single row for each CDR3 protein, giving no DNA. This sample's clone table lists 50,000 to 75,000 distinct CDR3 sequences. Material: naive CXCR3- CD8+ T cells from blood. Subset described: CD45RO-CCR7+CD27+CD95- naive CD8+ T cells lacking CXCR3 (TNR3-). These receptors came from a human donor in good health. Some clones in this sample may be carry-over from other donors' samples.

The chain employs TRBV19 and TRBJ2-7; the TCRdb call, TRBD1, lacks DNA for checking. Germline assignment: CDR1 LNHDA and CDR2 SQIVND (reference sequence). This CDR3 comprises 14 residues. The CDR3 region is CASSPRDRAYEQYF.

The gene calls are TRBV10-3 and TRBJ2-3; checking the TCRdb D call of TRBD2 is not possible without DNA. CDR1 ENHRY and CDR2 SYGVKD come from the germline V gene. The CDR3 consists of 14 residues. CDR3: CAISTSGGADTQYF.

This sequence joins TRBV7-6 and TRBJ1-1; TCRdb's D gene call, TRBD1, goes unchecked for lack of DNA. Germline lookup yields CDR1 SGHVS and CDR2 FNYEAQ. This CDR3 comprises 14 residues. CDR3 sequence reads: CASSLGGGDTEAFF.

The CDR3 loop reads CASSASAGGSNEQFF. V gene TRBV7-9 combines with J gene TRBJ2-1; TCRdb indicates TRBD2, and absent DNA this call remains unverified. The germline V gene encodes CDR1 SEHNR and CDR2 FQNEAQ (reference sequence). CDR3 length: 15 residues. The whole variable domain, remainder taken from reference TRBV7-9 and TRBJ2-1, is DTGVSQNPRHKITKRGQNVTFRCDPISEHNRLYWYRQTLGQGPEFLTYFQNEAQLEKSRLLSDRFSAERPKGSFSTLEIQRTEQGDSAMYLCASSASAGGSNEQFFGPGTRLTVL.

This chain uses TRBV20-1 with TRBJ1-3; absent DNA, TCRdb's TRBD1 call cannot be checked. Germline lookup yields CDR1 DFQATT and CDR2 SNEGSKA (reference sequence). CDR3 length: 13 residues. CDR3: CSAKTGSGNTIYF.

V and J are TRBV7-9 and TRBJ1-1; TCRdb names TRBD1, which stays unverified in the absence of DNA. There are 13 residues in the CDR3. CDR1 and CDR2 (germline): SEHNR, FQNEAQ (reference sequence). CDR3 residues: CASTPPGATEAFF.

The J gene is TRBJ2-7, the V gene TRBV29-1; TCRdb designates TRBD1, a call that cannot be tested without DNA. This CDR3 has 13 residues. Germline loops: CDR1 SQVTM, CDR2 ANQGSEA. Here the CDR3 reads CSVVTGLSYEQYF.

The rearrangement uses TRBV28 and TRBJ1-5. The germline gives CDR1 MDHEN, CDR2 SYDVKM. The CDR3 length is 12 residues. The CDR3 sequence is CASSDLGQPQHF.

The chain employs TRBV27 and TRBJ2-7; absent DNA, TCRdb's TRBD2 call cannot be checked. This CDR3 region has 13 residues. CDR1 is MNHEY and CDR2 is SMNVEV in the germline V gene (reference sequence). CDR3 sequence reads: CASTKAGVYEQYF.

V usage is TRBV6-2 or TRBV6-3 and J usage is TRBJ2-1; TCRdb proposes TRBD2, but this gene call is untestable without DNA. The CDR3 covers 14 residues. CDR1 and CDR2 from the germline V gene are MNHEY and SVGEGT. The CDR3 protein is CASNPGLGVSEQFF.

The gene calls are TRBV7-9 and TRBJ2-3. CDR1 is SEHNR and CDR2 is FQNEAQ in the germline V gene (reference sequence). The CDR3 runs to 12 residues. The CDR3: CASSFYLYTQYF.

The chain recombines TRBV12-3 or TRBV12-4 with TRBJ2-1. The CDR3 loop spans 12 amino acids. CDR3 in amino acids: CASRTLTYEQYF.

The genes are TRBV12-3 or TRBV12-4 and TRBJ2-3; checking the TCRdb D call of TRBD2 is not possible without DNA. The CDR3 is 14 amino acids. The CDR3 protein is CASSLGGRDDTQYF.

The V call is TRBV4-3, the J call TRBJ2-6; as DNA is missing, the TRBD1 call by TCRdb cannot be tested. CDR1 and CDR2 from the germline V gene are LGHNA and YSLEER. The CDR3 length is 21 residues. CDR3 loop: CASSQGARGHVGGGAANVLTF.

The chain is built from TRBV19 and TRBJ1-1; TCRdb indicates TRBD1, and absent DNA this call remains unverified. Per germline, CDR1 LNHDA and CDR2 SQIVND (reference sequence). The CDR3 sequence is 15 residues long. CDR3 protein: CASSIGAGLNTEAFF.

This chain uses TRBV4-3 with TRBJ2-7; TCRdb designates TRBD2, a call that cannot be tested without DNA. The CDR3 is 15 amino acids. Germline values: CDR1 LGHNA, CDR2 YSLEER. CDR3 sequence reads: CASSQSQRGAGEQYF.

The genes are TRBV20-1 and TRBJ2-1. The germline gives CDR1 DFQATT, CDR2 SNEGSKA (reference sequence). The CDR3 spans 11 residues. CDR3 loop: CSGPFGNEQFF.

The chain carries TRBV4-3 and TRBJ2-1; TCRdb outputs TRBD1, but without DNA this stays unchecked. The germline gives CDR1 LGHNA, CDR2 YSLEER. CDR3 length equals 16 residues. This CDR3 is CASSQDGQGVVDEQFF.

This chain links TRBV6-5 with TRBJ2-3; TCRdb calls TRBD2, which cannot be checked without DNA. The CDR3 totals 18 residues. Germline CDR1 and CDR2: MNHEY and SVGAGI. The CDR3 region is CASSRGLAGGPSTDTQYF.

The rearrangement uses TRBV2 and TRBJ1-2. CDR1 and CDR2 from the germline V gene are SNHLY and FYNNEI. This CDR3 has 14 amino acids. This chain's CDR3 is CASSEAPGKDGYTF. The complete variable domain, with remaining parts taken from reference TRBV2 and TRBJ1-2, reads EPEVTQTPSHQVTQMGQEVILRCVPISNHLYFYWYRQILGQKVEFLVSFYNNEISEKSEIFDDQFSVERPDGSNFTLKIRSTKLEDSAMYFCASSEAPGKDGYTFGSGTRLTVV.

J is TRBJ2-5 and V is TRBV28. Germline-derived CDR1 and CDR2 are MDHEN and SYDVKM. The CDR3 has 13 amino acids. CDR3 sequence: CASSLSVQETQYF.

The V call is TRBV14, the J call TRBJ1-2; the TCRdb D gene call, TRBD1, has no DNA to confirm it. CDR3 size: 16 residues. CDR1 SGHDN and CDR2 FVKESK come from the germline V gene. The CDR3: CASSQVRGFMDYGYTF.

This chain joins TRBV7-2 and TRBJ2-7; the TCRdb call, TRBD1, lacks DNA for checking. The CDR3 totals 15 residues. Germline CDR1 is SGHTA and CDR2 is FQGNSA. CDR3 sequence: CASSSWGGPQYEQYF.

The chain combines TRBV7-9 with TRBJ2-2; TCRdb returns TRBD2, unconfirmable since there is no DNA. This CDR3 is built from 14 residues. Looked up from germline, CDR1 is SEHNR and CDR2 is FQNEAQ (reference sequence). CDR3 loop: CASSLEVLTGELFF.

The chain uses TRBV29-1 and TRBJ2-3. CDR3 length equals 18 residues. Germline values: CDR1 SQVTM, CDR2 ANQGSEA. The CDR3 region is CSVEDLLPRSASTDTQYF.